This TCR beta chain was captured by sequencing in a study of blood T cell repertoires in COVID-19. Looking at the study overall: The United States, Italy and Spain were the sources of the acute and convalescent COVID-19 samples.

Sequencing used immunoSEQ multiplex PCR; TCRdb keeps in-frame clones, though not all of them. Altogether about 150,000 clones are present, more than 75% being singletons, with the ten largest covering 5.5% to 7.5%. This CDR3 is built from 15 residues. Germline V CDR1 and CDR2: SGHTS, YDEGEE. The V segment lost 1 base and the J segment 5 bases; nucleotides outside the gene matches: 6. The sample consisted of peripheral blood. The source is an elderly man with acute or convalescent COVID-19. The genes are TRBV5-8 and TRBJ2-3, with 8 bases identical to TRBD2. The CDR3, as DNA: TGTGCCAGCAGCTTGCCGGGGGGGCATCAAGATACGCAGTATTTT. Its translation: CASSLPGGHQDTQYF.